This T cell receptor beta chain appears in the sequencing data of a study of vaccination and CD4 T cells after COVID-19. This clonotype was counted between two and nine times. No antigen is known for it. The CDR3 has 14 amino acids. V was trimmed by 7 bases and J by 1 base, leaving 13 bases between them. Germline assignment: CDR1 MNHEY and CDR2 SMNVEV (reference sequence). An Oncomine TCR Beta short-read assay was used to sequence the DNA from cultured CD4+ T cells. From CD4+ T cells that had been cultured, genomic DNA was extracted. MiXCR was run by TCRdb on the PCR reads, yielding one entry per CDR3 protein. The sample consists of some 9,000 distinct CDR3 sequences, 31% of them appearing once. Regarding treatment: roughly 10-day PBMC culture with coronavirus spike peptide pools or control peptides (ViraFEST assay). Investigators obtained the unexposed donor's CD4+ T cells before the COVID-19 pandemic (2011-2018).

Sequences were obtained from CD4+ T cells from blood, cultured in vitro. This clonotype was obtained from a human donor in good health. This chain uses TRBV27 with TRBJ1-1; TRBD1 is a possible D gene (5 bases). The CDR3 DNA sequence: TGTGCCAGCAATCCTACAGGAGGGAACACTGAAGCTTTCTTT. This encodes CASNPTGGNTEAFF.